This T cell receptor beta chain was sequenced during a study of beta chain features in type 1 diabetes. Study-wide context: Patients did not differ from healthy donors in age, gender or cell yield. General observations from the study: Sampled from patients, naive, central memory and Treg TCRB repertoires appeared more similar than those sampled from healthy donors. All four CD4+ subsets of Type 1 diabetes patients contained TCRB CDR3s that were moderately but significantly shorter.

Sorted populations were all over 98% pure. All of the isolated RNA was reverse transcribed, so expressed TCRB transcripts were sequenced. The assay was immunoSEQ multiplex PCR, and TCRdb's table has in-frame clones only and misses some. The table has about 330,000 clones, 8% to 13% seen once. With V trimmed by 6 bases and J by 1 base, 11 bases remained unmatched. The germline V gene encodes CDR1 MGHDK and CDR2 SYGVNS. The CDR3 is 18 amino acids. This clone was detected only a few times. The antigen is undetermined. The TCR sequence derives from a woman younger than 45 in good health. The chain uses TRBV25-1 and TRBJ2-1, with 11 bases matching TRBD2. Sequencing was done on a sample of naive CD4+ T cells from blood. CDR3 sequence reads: CASSGRTSGYLSYNEQFF. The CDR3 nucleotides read TGTGCCAGCAGCGGACGGACTAGCGGGTACTTATCCTACAATGAGCAGTTCTTC.